The 27 T cell receptor beta chains listed next were all sequenced from one sample in a study of CD8 T cells in ankylosing spondylitis. TCRdb re-called the 5' RACE reads through MiXCR, storing one row per CDR3 protein. The sample includes 150,000 to 200,000 distinct CDR3 sequences, 30% to 40% of them seen just once. The sample consisted of synovial fluid, either unsorted or a sorted T cell fraction (not recorded which). The receptors come from a male donor with ankylosing spondylitis.

The rearrangement joins TRBV11-2 to TRBJ2-1; D is uncertain. Per germline, CDR1 SGHAT and CDR2 FQNNGV. V lost 1 base to trimming and J lost 12 bases, with 7 bases between them. The CDR3 is made up of 11 amino acids. CDR3 in DNA: TGTGCCAGCAGCTTAGGACTCCTGCAGTTCTTC. It specifies CASSLGLLQFF.

The chain employs TRBV5-5 and TRBJ1-2, with D unresolved. The CDR3 is 15 residues long. The V end was cut by 4 bases, the J end by 8 bases, with 21 bases between. CDR1 and CDR2 from the germline V gene are SGHKS and YYEKEE (reference sequence). The CDR3 loop reads CASSKLVGIGFGYTF. The CDR3 DNA follows: TGTGCCAGCAGCAAGCTTGTGGGCATAGGGTTCGGCTACACCTTC. The variable domain in full, with the rest retrieved from reference TRBV5-5 and TRBJ1-2, is DAGVTQSPTHLIKTRGQQVTLRCSPISGHKSVSWYQQVLGQGPQFIFQYYEKEERGRGNFPDRFSARQFPNYSSELNVNALLLGDSALYLCASSKLVGIGFGYTFGSGTRLTVV.

This clonotype was detected many times. V usage is TRBV12-3 or TRBV12-4 and J usage is TRBJ1-2, with a possible D match to TRBD1 (5 bases). This CDR3 is 12 amino acids long. The V and J ends lost 2 bases and 8 bases respectively, with 9 bases between them. CDR3 bases: TGTGCCAGCAGTTTACTGGGGGGGGGCTACACCTTC. Its protein is CASSLLGGGYTF.

The V and J genes are TRBV6-1 and TRBJ1-5; D ambiguous. The CDR3 contains 15 residues. V was pared by 8 bases and J by 2 bases, with 16 bases between. Germline-derived CDR1 and CDR2 are MNHNS and SASEGT. DNA for the CDR3: TGTGCCAGCGGGCGGGTGGAGGGTCGCAATCAGCCCCAGCATTTT. It yields the protein CASGRVEGRNQPQHF.

In regard to this clonotype: One junction end disagrees with the germline gene, perhaps due to a read error. This sequence joins TRBV4-2 and TRBJ2-1; 7 nucleotides agree with TRBD2. The CDR3 sequence is 15 residues long. Germline V lookup: CDR1 LGHNA, CDR2 YNFKEQ. CDR3 DNA sequence: TGTGCCAGCAGCCAAGGAGGCGGTAGGGTCGAGGGGAGGGCATTC. This codes for CASSQGGGRVEGRAF.

This clonotype appeared many times. V gene TRBV12-3 or TRBV12-4 combines with J gene TRBJ2-1, with a possible D match to TRBD2 (5 bases). CDR3 length equals 13 residues. Trimming removed 6 bases from V and 6 bases from J, with 12 bases in between. CDR3 protein: CASSKEVLNEQFF. CDR3 nucleotide sequence: TGTGCCAGCAGCAAGGAGGTCCTCAATGAGCAGTTCTTC.

The chain couples TRBV10-3 to TRBJ2-2; D call uncertain. V lost 11 bases and J lost 3, with 10 bases in between. The CDR3 runs to 12 residues. Germline V lookup: CDR1 ENHRY, CDR2 SYGVKD. CDR3 coding DNA: TGTGCCTCCAGCTGGGACACCGGGGAGCTGTTTTTT. Protein sequence: CASSWDTGELFF.

V gene TRBV20-1 combines with J gene TRBJ2-7; D unresolved. The germline V and J ends were trimmed by 0 bases and 0 bases, with 9 bases remaining between them. The germline gives CDR1 DFQATT, CDR2 SNEGSKA (reference sequence). The CDR3 spans 14 residues. CDR3 residues: CSARDLVSSYEQYF. CDR3 in DNA: TGCAGTGCTAGAGATCTCGTCAGCTCCTACGAGCAGTACTTC.

The chain recombines TRBV24-1 with TRBJ2-7, with D tentatively TRBD1 (6 bases). This CDR3 has 14 amino acids. Looked up from germline, CDR1 is KGHDR and CDR2 is SFDVKD. The V and J ends lost 1 base and 3 bases respectively, with 9 bases between them. CDR3: CATSDFTGHYEQYF. The CDR3 DNA is TGTGCCACCAGTGATTTTACAGGGCACTACGAGCAGTACTTC.

CDR3 in DNA: TGCAGCGTTGAGGGTGGACAAAATCAGCCCCAGCATTTT. Its translation is CSVEGGQNQPQHF. The genes are TRBV29-1 and TRBJ1-5; a weak D match, TRBD1 (5 bases). CDR1 SQVTM and CDR2 ANQGSEA come from the germline V gene. The CDR3 is 13 residues long. With 3 bases removed from V and 4 bases from J, the gap between germline ends came to 10 bases.

This clonotype turned up a few times. This chain joins TRBV7-3 and TRBJ1-2; D is perhaps TRBD1 (6 bases). V dropped 5 bases and J dropped 8 bases, with 18 bases sitting between them. This CDR3 is built from 14 residues. Per germline, CDR1 SGHTA and CDR2 FQGTGA. CDR3 sequence: CASSPSGGAGGYTF. DNA of the CDR3: TGTGCCAGCAGCCCATCCGGGGGGGCCGGGGGCTACACCTTC. Filled out from reference TRBV7-3 and TRBJ1-2, the complete variable domain reads GAGVSQTPSNKVTEKGKYVELRCDPISGHTALYWYRQSLGQGPEFLIYFQGTGAADDSGLPNDRFFAVRPEGSVSTLKIQRTERGDSAVYLCASSPSGGAGGYTFGSGTRLTVV.

The genes are TRBV20-1 and TRBJ2-1; D might be TRBD1 (7 bases). CDR3 size: 16 residues. The germline V gene has CDR1 DFQATT and CDR2 SNEGSKA (reference sequence). Trimming took off 4 bases at V and 1 base at J, with 17 bases between the two ends. The CDR3 sequence is CSAITPQGTSYNEQFF. As DNA, the CDR3 is TGCAGTGCTATTACCCCACAGGGGACTTCCTACAATGAGCAGTTCTTC.

This clonotype was counted a few times. The chain links TRBV12-3 or TRBV12-4 to TRBJ2-6; D might be TRBD2 (5 bases). CDR3 size: 15 residues. The ends were cut back, 7 bases at V and 4 bases at J, with 14 bases in the middle. Here the CDR3 reads CASKIRGSGANVLTF. For the CDR3, the DNA is TGTGCCAGCAAAATACGGGGTTCGGGGGCCAACGTCCTGACTTTC.

V usage is TRBV7-9 and J usage is TRBJ2-1, with TRBD1 matching over 11 bases. This CDR3 has 15 amino acids. Germline lookup yields CDR1 SEHNR and CDR2 FQNEAQ (reference sequence). V was pared by 5 bases and J by 4 bases, with 4 bases of the junction left unmatched. The CDR3 reads CASSPGQGEYNEQFF. The CDR3 region has the DNA TGTGCCAGCAGCCCGGGACAGGGGGAATACAATGAGCAGTTCTTC. The entire variable domain, with the rest obtained from reference TRBV7-9 and TRBJ2-1, is as follows: DTGVSQNPRHKITKRGQNVTFRCDPISEHNRLYWYRQTLGQGPEFLTYFQNEAQLEKSRLLSDRFSAERPKGSFSTLEIQRTEQGDSAMYLCASSPGQGEYNEQFFGPGTRLTVL.

This clonotype was seen only a few times. The CDR3 coding sequence is TGCGCCAGCAGCTTGCACTGGACTGATCCCTACGAGCAGTACTTC. Translated, it gives CASSLHWTDPYEQYF. V and J are TRBV5-1 and TRBJ2-7, with TRBD2 as a possible D gene (5 bases). The length of the CDR3 is 15 residues. From germline, CDR1 is SGHRS and CDR2 YFSETQ. Trimming left V 1 base short and J 2 bases short, with 13 bases between.

This sequence joins TRBV7-2 and TRBJ2-7; D is possibly TRBD1 (6 bases). Trimming removed 5 bases at V and 2 bases at J, with 16 bases between. Germline V lookup: CDR1 SGHTA, CDR2 FQGNSA. The CDR3 runs 15 residues. CDR3 nucleotides: TGTGCCAGCAGCCGTTACCGGGACACCCCCTACGAGCAGTACTTC. Amino acids: CASSRYRDTPYEQYF.

The V gene is TRBV20-1, the J gene TRBJ1-1; 11 nucleotides match TRBD1. Trimming took 6 bases from V and 0 from J; bases not matched to a gene: 9. CDR1 and CDR2 from the germline V gene are DFQATT and SNEGSKA (reference sequence). The CDR3 is 16 amino acids. CDR3 DNA sequence: TGCAGTGCCTCTGGACAGGGGGCCATTATGAACACTGAAGCTTTCTTT. Its protein product is CSASGQGAIMNTEAFF.

The gene calls are TRBV12-5 and TRBJ2-5, with no clear D. The V end was cut by 3 bases, the J end by 2 bases, with 7 bases between. This CDR3 comprises 13 residues. CDR1 LGHNT and CDR2 FRNRAP come from the germline V gene. CDR3 DNA: TGTGCTAGTGGTTTCGGGCAGCAAGAGACCCAGTACTTC. It encodes CASGFGQQETQYF. Filled out from reference TRBV12-5 and TRBJ2-5, the complete variable domain reads DARVTQTPRHKVTEMGQEVTMRCQPILGHNTVFWYRQTMMQGLELLAYFRNRAPLDDSGMPKDRFSAEMPDATLATLKIQPSEPRDSAVYFCASGFGQQETQYFGPGTRLLVL.

J is TRBJ1-5 and V is TRBV7-6, with TRBD1 matching over 9 bases. Germline CDR1 SGHVS, CDR2 FNYEAQ. After removal of 3 bases from V and 0 bases from J, the junction contained 0 bases not matched to a gene. This CDR3 is built from 15 residues. CDR3 nucleotides: TGTGCCAGCAGCTTGGGACAGGGTAGCAATCAGCCCCAGCATTTT. Encoded protein: CASSLGQGSNQPQHF.

The chain has TRBV6-5 and TRBJ2-3, with TRBD1 matching 8 bases. V lost 4 bases to trimming and J lost 4 bases; unmatched junction nucleotides: 4. CDR3 length: 14 residues. Germline CDR1 reads MNHEY; CDR2 reads SVGAGI. The CDR3 nucleotides are TGTGCCAGCAGTTCCGACAGGGGTCCAGATACGCAGTATTTT. Amino acid sequence: CASSSDRGPDTQYF.

The chain recombines TRBV23-1 with TRBJ2-3, with TRBD2 identical over 13 bases. TRBV23-1 is recorded as an ORF, its role being uncertain. This CDR3 region has 19 residues. Trimming took 3 bases from V and 1 from J; bases not matched to a gene: 10. CDR3 in DNA: TGCGCCAGCAGTCAGACCGGGACTAGCGGGGCCACTTGCACAGATACGCAGTATTTT. Its translation is CASSQTGTSGATCTDTQYF.

The chain combines TRBV7-2 with TRBJ2-7; D perhaps matches TRBD2 (6 bases). CDR1 SGHTA and CDR2 FQGNSA come from the germline V gene. The CDR3 totals 13 residues. V lost 5 bases, J lost 3 bases, and 11 bases lay in between. CDR3 nucleotides: TGTGCCAGCAGCCGCGGACTAATCTACGAGCAGTACTTC. It codes for CASSRGLIYEQYF.

V gene TRBV18 combines with J gene TRBJ2-5; tentatively, D is TRBD2 (6 bases). The CDR3 is 12 residues long. Trimming pared 5 bases from V and 5 bases from J, leaving 9 bases between. CDR1 and CDR2 (germline): KGHSH, LQKENI. In DNA, the CDR3 is TGTGCCAGCTCAGACCGGGGGGAGACCCAGTACTTC. It yields the protein CASSDRGETQYF.

The chain employs TRBV20-1 and TRBJ2-2, with D unclear. In germline, CDR1 is DFQATT, CDR2 SNEGSKA (reference sequence). This CDR3 contains 14 residues. The ends were cut back, 3 bases at V and 0 bases at J, with 8 bases in the middle. CDR3 amino acids: CSASARANTGELFF. The CDR3 nucleotides are TGCAGTGCTAGTGCTAGGGCGAACACCGGGGAGCTGTTTTTT.

This clonotype showed up just a few times. The chain has TRBV15 and TRBJ2-1, with 8 nucleotides matching TRBD2. The J segment lost 7 bases and the V segment lost 0 bases, leaving 8 bases of the junction unmatched. Germline assignment: CDR1 LNHNV and CDR2 YYDKDF (reference sequence). This CDR3 has 16 amino acids. This CDR3 reads CATSRDRLLAGNEQFF. DNA for the CDR3: TGTGCCACCAGCAGAGATCGTCTCCTAGCGGGTAATGAGCAGTTCTTC.

This chain connects TRBV12-3 or TRBV12-4 to TRBJ2-3; tentative D call: TRBD1 (6 bases). The germline V and J ends were trimmed by 2 bases and 6 bases, with 18 bases remaining between them. The CDR3 consists of 16 residues. The CDR3 loop is CASSLRRAGAEDTQYF. Here the CDR3 DNA reads TGTGCCAGCAGTTTACGTCGTGCAGGGGCAGAGGATACGCAGTATTTT.

This chain joins TRBV28 and TRBJ1-1; 9 nucleotides match TRBD1. Germline V gene sequence: CDR1 MDHEN, CDR2 SYDVKM. Trimming took 5 bases from V and 0 from J; bases not matched to a gene: 10. The CDR3 contains 17 residues. In DNA form, the CDR3 reads TGTGCCAGCAGTCCTCGAGGGACAGGGATCATGAACACTGAAGCTTTCTTT. Protein sequence: CASSPRGTGIMNTEAFF.